This TCR beta chain came from a study of blood T cell repertoires in COVID-19. In the study overall: There were acute and convalescent COVID-19 samples, and they came from the United States, Italy and Spain.

Per germline, CDR1 KGHDR and CDR2 SFDVKD. Trimming took 10 bases from V and 4 from J; bases not matched to a gene: 6. The CDR3 extends over 13 amino acids. During active infection, Seattle patients enrolled and were then monitored through disease. This table comes from immunoSEQ multiplex PCR, and its TCRdb copy is limited to in-frame clones, with some not included. Here the sample spans roughly 350,000 clones, about nine tenths being singletons. This chain connects TRBV24-1 to TRBJ1-5; 7 nucleotides match TRBD1. The sequence was collected from a woman aged 45-60 years with COVID-19, enrolled during active disease. The sequenced sample consisted of peripheral blood. CDR3 amino acids: CATQAGGNQPQHF. The CDR3 DNA sequence: TGTGCCACTCAAGCAGGGGGAAATCAGCCCCAGCATTTT.